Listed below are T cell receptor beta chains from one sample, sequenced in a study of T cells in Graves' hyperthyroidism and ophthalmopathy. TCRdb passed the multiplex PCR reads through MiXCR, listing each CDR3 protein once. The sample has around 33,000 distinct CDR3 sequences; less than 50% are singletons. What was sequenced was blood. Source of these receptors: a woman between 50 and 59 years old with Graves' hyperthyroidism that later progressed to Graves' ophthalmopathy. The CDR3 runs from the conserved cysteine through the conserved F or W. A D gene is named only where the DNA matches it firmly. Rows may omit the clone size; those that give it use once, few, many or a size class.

cdr3_nt: TGCAGCATCTATTACTATGGCTACACCTTC
cdr3_aa: CSIYYYGYTF
j_call: TRBJ1-2
clone_size: medium-sized
d_call: -
v_call: TRBV29-1

cdr3_nt: TGTGCCAGCAGTGACCGCCCAACTCGATACACCATATATTTT
cdr3_aa: CASSDRPTRYTIYF
j_call: TRBJ1-3
clone_size: -
d_call: -
v_call: TRBV2

cdr3_nt: TGTGCCGGTAGTCCCAGGACAGGGGCCTTACCGTTTTTT
cdr3_aa: CAGSPRTGALPFF
j_call: TRBJ2-2
clone_size: -
d_call: TRBD1
v_call: TRBV19

cdr3_nt: TGTGCCAGCAGCCAAACAGAGTACAATGAGCAGTTCTTC
cdr3_aa: CASSQTEYNEQFF
j_call: TRBJ2-1
clone_size: many
d_call: -
v_call: TRBV3-1

cdr3_nt: TGTGCCAGCAGTTTAGCGGGAAGGCCCGAAGATACGCAGTATTTT
cdr3_aa: CASSLAGRPEDTQYF
j_call: TRBJ2-3
clone_size: -
d_call: -
v_call: TRBV12-3/TRBV12-4

cdr3_nt: TGTGCCAGTAGTAATGGGGGCGAGCAGTACTTC
cdr3_aa: CASSNGGEQYF
j_call: TRBJ2-7
clone_size: many
d_call: -
v_call: TRBV19

cdr3_nt: TGTGCCAGCAGTGAGACAGGGGGCTCCTACGAGCAGTACTTC
cdr3_aa: CASSETGGSYEQYF
j_call: TRBJ2-7
clone_size: -
d_call: TRBD1
v_call: TRBV2

cdr3_nt: TGTGCCAGCAGCTTAGTCGGGACCGATCAGCCCCAGTACTTC
cdr3_aa: CASSLVGTDQPQYF
j_call: TRBJ2-5
clone_size: -
d_call: -
v_call: TRBV7-2

cdr3_nt: TGTGCCAGCAGTGTATCTGACAGGAACACTGAAGCTTTCTTT
cdr3_aa: CASSVSDRNTEAFF
j_call: TRBJ1-1
clone_size: -
d_call: -
v_call: TRBV6-1

cdr3_nt: TGCGCCAGCAGCGGGGGGACTAGCGGGACCCAGTACTTC
cdr3_aa: CASSGGTSGTQYF
j_call: TRBJ2-5
clone_size: -
d_call: TRBD2
v_call: TRBV5-1

cdr3_nt: TGTGCCAGCAGCAGGAGGCAGTGGGTTACTGGAACCACCATATATTTT
cdr3_aa: CASSRRQWVTGTTIYF
j_call: TRBJ1-3
clone_size: -
d_call: -
v_call: TRBV5-6

cdr3_nt: TGTGCCTGGAGCACCGGGACTAGCAATGCGAATGAGCAGTTCTTC
cdr3_aa: CAWSTGTSNANEQFF
j_call: TRBJ2-1
clone_size: -
d_call: TRBD2
v_call: TRBV30

cdr3_nt: TGCGCCAGTCGCCCAGCAAAAGGACGGGATCGGCCCCAGCATTTT
cdr3_aa: CASRPAKGRDRPQHF
j_call: TRBJ1-5
clone_size: -
d_call: -
v_call: TRBV6-1

cdr3_nt: TGTGCCAGCAGCCAAGAGAGGGGGCGTTATGAGCAGTTCTTC
cdr3_aa: CASSQERGRYEQFF
j_call: TRBJ2-1
clone_size: many
d_call: TRBD1
v_call: TRBV4-2